These 14 T cell receptor beta chains originate from one sample sequenced in a study of shared clonotypes between healthy human individuals. It was CD45RO-negative cells, positively selected for CCR7, that made up naive CD8 cells, with terminally differentiated effector memory CD45RA+ cells excluded. The assay was immunoSEQ multiplex PCR, and TCRdb's table has in-frame clones only and misses some. The top ten clones hold roughly 1.2% of a sample with some 2 million clones, approximately 94% of them seen once. The material sequenced was naive CD8+ T cells sorted from blood. The receptor source for this set is a man aged 18 to 30 in good health.

This chain links TRBV10-3 with TRBJ2-3, with D possibly TRBD1 on 6 matching bases. V was cut by 6 bases and J by 3 bases, with 16 bases left in between. Germline V gene data show CDR1 as ENHRY and CDR2 as SYGVKD. This CDR3 comprises 15 residues. This CDR3 reads CAIRDSSLRTDTQYF. The CDR3 DNA sequence: TGTGCCATCAGGGACAGTTCTCTACGTACAGATACGCAGTATTTT.

This chain joins TRBV4-3 and TRBJ1-4; D uncertain. Per germline, CDR1 LGHNA and CDR2 YSLEER. The V end was cut by 4 bases, the J end by 4 bases, with 13 bases between. This CDR3 is built from 15 residues. The CDR3 is CASSRFSDFNEKLFF. The CDR3 bases are TGCGCCAGCAGCCGATTCTCCGATTTTAATGAAAAACTGTTTTTT.

J is TRBJ2-7 and V is TRBV19, with a weak D call TRBD2 (5 bases). V was pared by 5 bases and J by 0 bases, with 8 bases between. CDR1 is LNHDA and CDR2 is SQIVND in the germline V gene (reference sequence). The CDR3 loop spans 13 amino acids. CDR3 nucleotide sequence: TGTGCCAGTAGTGAGAGGGTCTCCTACGAGCAGTACTTC. This codes for CASSERVSYEQYF.

This chain uses TRBV5-4 with TRBJ2-3; no reliable D call. Per the germline V gene, CDR1 is SGHNT and CDR2 is YYREEE (reference sequence). The CDR3 is made up of 15 amino acids. Trimming stripped 0 bases from V and 2 bases from J, with 10 bases between. CDR3 DNA: TGTGCCAGCAGCTTGGGACATACATCCACAGATACGCAGTATTTT. This translates into CASSLGHTSTDTQYF.

The rearrangement links TRBV5-1 to TRBJ2-7; D is possibly TRBD1 (6 bases). Germline CDR1 SGHRS, CDR2 YFSETQ. CDR3 length equals 16 residues. V was pared by 0 bases and J by 1 base, with 14 bases between. The CDR3 is CASSLGDMLLSYEQYF. DNA for the CDR3: TGCGCCAGCAGCTTGGGGGACATGCTCTTATCCTACGAGCAGTACTTC.

The DNA of the CDR3 is TGTGCCAGCAGCTTGGCCGAGACGGAGGTTCATTATGGCTACACCTTC. Its translation: CASSLAETEVHYGYTF. This chain uses TRBV5-6 with TRBJ1-2; no firm D call. The CDR3 loop spans 16 amino acids. Trimming shortened V by 0 bases and J by 5 bases, and 17 bases separated the two germline ends. Germline lookup yields CDR1 SGHDT and CDR2 YYEEEE. The variable domain in full, completed from reference TRBV5-6 and TRBJ1-2, reads DAGVTQSPTHLIKTRGQQVTLRCSPKSGHDTVSWYQQALGQGPQFIFQYYEEEERQRGNFPDRFSGHQFPNYSSELNVNALLLGDSALYLCASSLAETEVHYGYTFGSGTRLTVV.

Concerning this clone: This CDR3 is also generated by other DNA sequences in the sample. The chain recombines TRBV2 with TRBJ2-7, with 9 bases that match TRBD2. V was clipped by 4 bases and J by 4 bases; unmatched bases: 5. The CDR3 is made up of 14 amino acids. Looked up from germline, CDR1 is SNHLY and CDR2 is FYNNEI. CDR3 in amino acids: CASSVAGATYEQYF. CDR3 nucleotide sequence: TGTGCCAGCAGTGTAGCGGGAGCAACGTACGAGCAGTACTTC.

V gene TRBV2 combines with J gene TRBJ1-2, with D unclear. Trimming shortened V by 3 bases and J by 1 base, and 12 bases separated the two germline ends. Germline CDR1 SNHLY, CDR2 FYNNEI. The CDR3 length is 15 residues. As DNA, the CDR3 is TGTGCCAGCAGTGATATGCAGAGAAATAACTATGGCTACACCTTC. This translates into CASSDMQRNNYGYTF.

DNA of the CDR3: TGTGCCAGCAGTTACGTCGTGGGGGCCCCTGAGCAGTTCTTC. It codes for CASSYVVGAPEQFF. This rearrangement joins TRBV6-5 to TRBJ2-1, with a tentative D call TRBD1 (6 bases). V was pared by 2 bases and J by 9 bases, with 14 bases between. The CDR3 covers 14 residues. In germline, CDR1 is MNHEY, CDR2 SVGAGI.

This clone showed up just a few times. This rearrangement joins TRBV27 to TRBJ2-7, with a tentative D call TRBD1 (5 bases). CDR1 and CDR2 from the germline V gene are MNHEY and SMNVEV (reference sequence). There are 12 residues in the CDR3. The V end was cut by 8 bases, the J end by 4 bases, with 12 bases between. The CDR3 reads CASVGQGYEQYF. CDR3 coding DNA: TGTGCCAGCGTCGGGCAGGGTTACGAGCAGTACTTC.

Turning to this clone: This sample also contains other DNA sequences that code for the same CDR3. This chain links TRBV4-1 with TRBJ2-7; TRBD2 agrees at 12 bases. The CDR3 is 15 amino acids. Germline-derived CDR1 and CDR2 are MGHRA and YSYEKL. After removal of 4 bases from V and 2 bases from J, the junction contained 3 bases not matched to a gene. The CDR3 region is CASSPRLAGAYEQYF. In nucleotides, the CDR3 is TGCGCCAGCAGCCCCCGACTAGCGGGAGCCTACGAGCAGTACTTC.

The chain joins TRBV2 to TRBJ1-4, with TRBD1 as a possible D gene (6 bases). CDR1 and CDR2 from the germline V gene are SNHLY and FYNNEI. The CDR3 runs to 14 residues. V was pared by 4 bases and J by 8 bases, with 14 bases between. This CDR3 is CASSVGQGREKLFF. Here the CDR3 DNA reads TGTGCCAGCAGTGTTGGCCAGGGGAGGGAAAAACTGTTTTTT.

The chain has TRBV4-1 and TRBJ1-6, with D unresolved. CDR1 and CDR2 from the germline V gene are MGHRA and YSYEKL. Between the trimmed V and J ends, which lost 1 base and 0 bases, there was a span of 7 bases. There are 16 residues in the CDR3. The CDR3 spells CASSQAGSSYNSPLHF. CDR3 DNA: TGCGCCAGCAGCCAAGCTGGGAGCTCCTATAATTCACCCCTCCACTTT.

The chain links TRBV4-3 to TRBJ2-7; 9 bases line up with TRBD1. The CDR3 totals 14 residues. The J segment lost 2 bases and the V segment lost 3 bases, leaving 2 bases of the junction unmatched. Germline lookup yields CDR1 LGHNA and CDR2 YSLEER. The chain's CDR3 is CASSHGTGTYEQYF. The CDR3 DNA reads as TGCGCCAGCAGCCACGGGACAGGGACCTACGAGCAGTACTTC.